The 10 T cell receptor beta chains given below trace back to one sample, sequenced in a study of human T cells and chemical hapten exposure. Time point in this sample: patch test 2, 6 weeks after DPC sensitization. Sample treatment: therapeutic diphenylcyclopropenone sensitization with weekly scalp DPC. TCRdb passed the RACE reads through MiXCR, listing each CDR3 protein once. Of approximately 84,000 distinct CDR3 sequences in the sample, 11% were seen once. The sample consisted of whole blood, taken in connection with sensitization to the hapten diphenylcyclopropenone (DPC). All receptors come from a man aged 18 to 29 with alopecia areata. Some clones in this sample may be carry-over from other donors' samples.

This sequence joins TRBV3-1 and TRBJ1-3; no clear D gene. Between the trimmed V and J ends, which lost 4 bases and 4 bases, there was a span of 17 bases. There are 16 residues in the CDR3. Germline assignment: CDR1 LGHDT and CDR2 YNNKEL (reference sequence). The CDR3 nucleotides read TGTGCCAGCAGCCTCAAGAAATCAGGCTCGGGAAACACCATATATTTT. Protein product: CASSLKKSGSGNTIYF.

The table lists this clonotype with many counts. This rearrangement joins TRBV6-2 or TRBV6-3 to TRBJ2-4, with D possibly called TRBD1 or TRBD2 (5 bases each). Trimming took off 7 bases at V and 5 bases at J, with 12 bases between the two ends. CDR1 MNHEY and CDR2 SVGEGT come from the germline V gene. The CDR3 has 13 amino acids. The CDR3 region is CASTFPGQNIQYF. For the CDR3, the DNA is TGTGCCAGCACTTTTCCGGGACAAAACATTCAGTACTTC.

This clonotype was seen a few times. The chain couples TRBV11-2 to TRBJ2-2, with D possibly TRBD2 on 5 matching bases. V gave up 2 bases and J gave up 3 bases, with 7 bases separating them. The CDR3 has 14 residues. Germline CDR1 reads SGHAT; CDR2 reads FQNNGV. The CDR3 DNA sequence: TGTGCCAGCAGCTTACGGGGAGACACCGGGGAGCTGTTTTTT. Its protein product is CASSLRGDTGELFF.

This chain links TRBV11-2 with TRBJ2-3, with D hard to call. The CDR3 length is 13 residues. Trimming shortened V by 7 bases and J by 3 bases, and 11 bases separated the two germline ends. Germline-derived CDR1 and CDR2 are SGHAT and FQNNGV. CDR3 in DNA: TGTGCCAGCACCAGTCTAAGAACAGATACGCAGTATTTT. Translated, it gives CASTSLRTDTQYF.

V usage is TRBV7-9 and J usage is TRBJ2-7; TRBD1 matches at 7 bases. Trimming took 8 bases from V and 2 from J; bases not matched to a gene: 9. Germline values: CDR1 SEHNR, CDR2 FQNEAQ (reference sequence). The CDR3 covers 14 residues. In nucleotides, the CDR3 is TGTGCCAGCTCGGGTCCGGGACAGCCCTACGAGCAGTACGTC. This encodes CASSGPGQPYEQYV.

This clonotype has at least ten counts. V is TRBV28 and J is TRBJ2-7, with TRBD1 as a possible D gene (5 bases). CDR1 and CDR2 (germline): MDHEN, SYDVKM. The CDR3 is made up of 13 amino acids. V lost 5 bases and J 0 bases, leaving 8 bases between the germline ends. CDR3 loop: CASSGATSYEQYF. The CDR3 DNA reads TGTGCCAGCAGTGGGGCTACCTCCTACGAGCAGTACTTC.

The V and J genes are TRBV5-1 and TRBJ2-3, with D possibly matching TRBD1 (5 bases). Trimming left V 3 bases short and J 6 bases short, with 11 bases between. Germline CDR1 is SGHRS and CDR2 is YFSETQ. The CDR3 contains 13 residues. The CDR3 DNA sequence: TGCGCCAGCAGCTCACATGGGGCGGATACGCAGTATTTT. Protein product: CASSSHGADTQYF.

This clonotype was observed many times. The gene calls are TRBV21-1 and TRBJ1-6; TRBD1, the table's D call, was not compared with the DNA. TRBV21-1 is described as a pseudogene. The CDR3 is 16 amino acids. The CDR3: CASSKGYKDRAGPLHF. The DNA of the CDR3 is TGTGCCAGCAGCAAAGGGTATAAGGACAGGGCCGGACCCCTCCACTTT.

This clonotype was recorded many times. The chain carries TRBV7-2 and TRBJ1-1; a weak D match, TRBD1 (5 bases). The V gene's germline CDR1 is SGHTA and CDR2 FQGNSA. Trimming pared 3 bases from V and 4 bases from J, leaving 12 bases between. The CDR3 consists of 14 residues. CDR3 loop: CASSLSGGRTEAFF. CDR3 nucleotides: TGTGCCAGCAGCTTGAGTGGGGGTCGCACTGAAGCTTTCTTT.

V gene TRBV7-9 combines with J gene TRBJ1-1, with 7 bases aligning to TRBD1. This CDR3 spans 13 amino acids. Germline CDR1 and CDR2: SEHNR and FQNEAQ (reference sequence). V lost 3 bases and J lost 11; bases outside the gene matches: 9. This CDR3 reads CASSLPTGPMAFF. CDR3 bases: TGTGCCAGCAGCTTGCCGACAGGGCCGATGGCTTTCTTT. Full variable domain (outside the CDR3, taken from reference TRBV7-9 and TRBJ1-1): DTGVSQNPRHKITKRGQNVTFRCDPISEHNRLYWYRQTLGQGPEFLTYFQNEAQLEKSRLLSDRFSAERPKGSFSTLEIQRTEQGDSAMYLCASSLPTGPMAFFGQGTRLTVV.